This T cell receptor (beta chain) was documented in a study of blood T cells in healthy people across ages. Study-level findings and limits: Changes seen in expanded clonotypes were possibly confounded by donor CMV status left unknown.

Germline V gives CDR1 MGHDK, CDR2 SYGVNS. The CDR3 loop spans 16 amino acids. V lost 2 bases and J lost 4; bases outside the gene matches: 9. This clonotype was counted a few times. The antigen is undetermined. A second PCR, run for about 7 to 12 cycles, used a sample-barcoded 5' primer plus a J-beta primer mix. TCRdb reanalysed the 5' RACE reads using MiXCR and keeps one entry per CDR3 protein. The sample contains approximately 820,000 distinct CDR3 sequences, roughly 44% of which appear only once. Input material: blood. The chain uses TRBV25-1 and TRBJ1-1; TRBD1 matches 8 bases. This sequence was found in a man in his 60s in good health. This CDR3 is CASSEQGAFGSTEAFF. CDR3 nucleotides: TGTGCCAGCAGTGAACAGGGGGCCTTCGGCAGCACTGAAGCTTTCTTT.